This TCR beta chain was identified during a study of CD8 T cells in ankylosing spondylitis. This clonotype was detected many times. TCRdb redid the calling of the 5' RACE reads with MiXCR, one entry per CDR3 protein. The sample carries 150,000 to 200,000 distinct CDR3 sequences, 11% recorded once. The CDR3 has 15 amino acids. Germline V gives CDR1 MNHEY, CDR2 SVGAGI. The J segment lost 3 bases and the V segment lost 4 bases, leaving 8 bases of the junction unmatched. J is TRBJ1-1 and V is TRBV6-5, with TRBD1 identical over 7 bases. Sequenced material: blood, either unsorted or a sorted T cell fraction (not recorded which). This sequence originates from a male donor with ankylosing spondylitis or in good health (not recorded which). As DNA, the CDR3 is TGTGCCAGCAGTTCGACAGGGCCCGGGTACACTGAAGCTTTCTTT. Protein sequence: CASSSTGPGYTEAFF.